This is a list of T cell receptor beta chains from one sample in a study of graft-versus-host responses after intestinal transplantation. Produced via immunoSEQ multiplex PCR; TCRdb's table is partial and in-frame only. The sample has around 19,000 clones; roughly 37% are singletons. The sequencing used alloreactive CD4+ T cells from a mixed lymphocyte reaction culture, collected before intestinal transplant. These receptors came from a human patient who received an intestinal transplant. Both conserved end residues are part of each CDR3. A D gene is named only where the DNA matches it firmly. Some rows mark clone size as missing; the rest say once, few, many or name a class of expanded clone.

size	D	V	J	DNA	CDR3
.	.	TRBV9	TRBJ1-5	TGTGCCAGCAGCGCGAGAGGAAATCAGCCCCAGCATTTT	CASSARGNQPQHF
.	TRBD2	TRBV4-1	TRBJ2-5	TGCGCCAGCCGACCCACGGGGCGGGGGGGCAGTGAGACCCAGTACTTC	CASRPTGRGGSETQYF
.	.	TRBV5-6	TRBJ1-4	TGTGCCAGCAGCTTTGGGAGGAGGGAACTGTTTTTT	CASSFGRRELFF
few	TRBD1	TRBV7-8	TRBJ2-7	TGTGCCAGCAGCTTGCATCCTCCACCCGGGACAGGGGGCTACGAGCAGTACTTC	CASSLHPPPGTGGYEQYF
few	TRBD1	TRBV6-6	TRBJ1-2	TGTGCCAGCAGAACGCCCCGGACAGGAAACTATGGCTACACCTTC	CASRTPRTGNYGYTF
.	.	TRBV7-9	TRBJ2-2	TGTGCCAGCAGCCCTGTTTTGGACACCGGGGAGCTGTTTTTT	CASSPVLDTGELFF
.	.	TRBV2	TRBJ2-3	TGTGCCAGCACTGCCCAGGTTCGATATACGCAGTATTTT	CASTAQVRYTQYF
.	TRBD1	TRBV11-3	TRBJ1-2	TGTGCCAGCAGCTTAGATGGGACAGGGGGCTATGGCTACACCTTC	CASSLDGTGGYGYTF
.	TRBD1	TRBV5-1	TRBJ2-5	TGCGCCAGCAGCATGGGACAGGGAGGGCAAGAGACCCAGTACTTC	CASSMGQGGQETQYF
.	TRBD1	TRBV6-6	TRBJ2-7	TGTGCCAGCACTTGGGAGGGACAGGGGTACGAGCAGTACTTC	CASTWEGQGYEQYF
medium-sized	.	TRBV6-5	TRBJ1-4	TGTGCCAGCAGTTCGGGGCTAGCGGATAATGAAAAACTGTTTTTT	CASSSGLADNEKLFF
.	TRBD1	TRBV10-3	TRBJ1-1	TGTGCCATCAGCAGGGGGGGAAATACTGAAGCTTTCTTT	CAISRGGNTEAFF
few	.	TRBV27	TRBJ1-2	TGTGCCAGCAGTTTCAACAGTCTTAACTATGGCTACACCTTC	CASSFNSLNYGYTF
few	.	TRBV21-1	TRBJ1-6	TGTGCCAGCAGCAAATGGGAGGCAAGCTCCTATAATTCACCCCTCCACTTT	CASSKWEASSYNSPLHF
.	.	TRBV18	TRBJ1-1	TGTGCCAGCTCACCGAGGACATATACCACTGAAGCTTTCTTT	CASSPRTYTTEAFF
few	TRBD1	TRBV2	TRBJ2-1	TGTGCCAGCGGGATGGCAGGGGGCGTATATGAGCAGTTCTTC	CASGMAGGVYEQFF
once	TRBD1	TRBV5-1	TRBJ1-2	TGCGCCAGCAGCTTACAGGGGGCGCGGAACTATGGCTACACCTTC	CASSLQGARNYGYTF
.	TRBD1	TRBV5-4	TRBJ2-1	TGTGCCAGCAACAAGATTAAAGGGACAGTTCTGGACGATGAGCAGTTCTTC	CASNKIKGTVLDDEQFF
.	.	TRBV11-3	TRBJ1-5	TGTGCCAGCAGCTTAGGGGTGCGTCAGCCCCAGCATTTT	CASSLGVRQPQHF
.	TRBD2	TRBV5-4	TRBJ2-5	TGTGCCAGCAGCTTGGATAGCGGGGGCCTCCAAGAGACCCAGTACTTC	CASSLDSGGLQETQYF
.	.	TRBV29-1	TRBJ2-5	TGCAGCGTTCGTGAAGGAGCCCAGTACTTC	CSVREGAQYF
.	.	TRBV4-1	TRBJ1-6	TGCGCCAGCAGCCATCCCACTAGTTCACCCCTCCACTTT	CASSHPTSSPLHF
few	.	TRBV5-4	TRBJ2-2	TGTGCCAGCAGCTATGACCCCAAGGCTGCCGGGGAGCTGTTTTTT	CASSYDPKAAGELFF
.	.	TRBV12-5	TRBJ2-1	TGTGCTAGTGGTTTGCCTAGGGACCTCGGCTCCTACAATGAGCAGTTCTTC	CASGLPRDLGSYNEQFF
.	TRBD1	TRBV11-3	TRBJ2-7	TGTGCCAGCAGGGGATGGGGACAGGGGGGATACGAGCAGTACTTC	CASRGWGQGGYEQYF
.	.	TRBV6-1	TRBJ1-5	TGTGCCAGCAGCTACAGGGCCTATCAGCCCCAGCATTTT	CASSYRAYQPQHF
few	.	TRBV6-6	TRBJ2-7	TGTGCCAGCAGTTTAATGTGGCAGAGGGGTATCGAGCAGTACTTC	CASSLMWQRGIEQYF
few	.	TRBV6-6	TRBJ1-5	TGTGCCAGCAAAGTCCGAGCGTATAGCAATCAGCCCCAGCATTTT	CASKVRAYSNQPQHF
few	.	TRBV7-9	TRBJ1-5	TGTGCCAGCAGCTTAACAGGACGGGGTCAGCCCCAGCATTTT	CASSLTGRGQPQHF
.	TRBD2	TRBV7-9	TRBJ2-1	TGTGCCAGCAGCTTCAGACGGGGGGGGCCGATCATCGAGCAGTTCTTC	CASSFRRGGPIIEQFF
.	.	TRBV15	TRBJ1-5	TGTGCCACCAGCAGAACTACGAGGGGGTTCCAGCCCCAGCATTTT	CATSRTTRGFQPQHF
medium-sized	TRBD1	TRBV7-9	TRBJ1-2	TGTGCCAGCAGCTGGGGGGACAGGGGATCCGGCTACACCTTC	CASSWGDRGSGYTF
few	.	TRBV21-1	TRBJ2-7	TGTGCCAGCTTTCGATCCCGAGTCCACTACGAGCAGTACTTC	CASFRSRVHYEQYF
.	.	TRBV5-5	TRBJ1-2	TGTGCCAGCAGCGGCCCGGTAATGAGGGGCTACACCTTC	CASSGPVMRGYTF
once	TRBD2	TRBV2	TRBJ2-1	TGTGCCAGCAACAAGTTCTTGCGGGGGGGCGGGAATGAGCAGTTCTTC	CASNKFLRGGGNEQFF
few	.	TRBV5-6	TRBJ2-5	TGTGCCAGCAGCTTGGTGACTCGAGCCCAGTACTTC	CASSLVTRAQYF
few	.	TRBV15	TRBJ2-7	TGTGCCACCAGCAGAGAGCAGGGATGGGGCTACGAGCAGTACTTC	CATSREQGWGYEQYF
.	.	TRBV5-1	TRBJ1-1	TGCGCCAGCAGCTTGGTTCTGGGGAACACTGAAGCTTTCTTT	CASSLVLGNTEAFF
.	.	TRBV2	TRBJ2-2	TGTGCCAGCACCCGGCCCAGGGACACCGGGGAGCTGTTTTTT	CASTRPRDTGELFF
.	.	TRBV5-4	TRBJ1-3	TGTGCCAGCAGCACCCTAACAGGGTATGGAAACACCATATATTTT	CASSTLTGYGNTIYF
once	TRBD1	TRBV6-1	TRBJ2-2	TGTGCCAGCAGGCGTACAGGGGGAAGCACCGGGGAGCTGTTTTTT	CASRRTGGSTGELFF
.	.	TRBV14	TRBJ2-3	TGTGCCAGCAGCCATTGGCAGGGAGATACGCAGTATTTT	CASSHWQGDTQYF